The rows below give T cell receptor beta chains drawn from one sample of a study of blood T cell repertoires in COVID-19. Here immunoSEQ multiplex PCR was the method, and the copy in TCRdb shows in-frame clones only, minus some. The table records approximately 210,000 clones, over 75% of them present only once. Sequenced sample: peripheral blood. These receptor sequences come from a human donor in a cohort sampled during active COVID-19. Each CDR3 is given with its conserved first and last residue. Fields, in order: J gene, clone size, D gene, V gene, CDR3 protein, CDR3 DNA. The D gene is left open where the match is weak. The listing skips clone size in some rows; elsewhere it reads once, few, many or a size class.

J: TRBJ2-7; size: NA; D: NA; V: TRBV7-8; CDR3: CASSRGIAASYEQYF; DNA: TGTGCCAGCAGCCGGGGGATAGCGGCTTCCTACGAGCAGTACTTC
J: TRBJ2-1; size: NA; D: TRBD2; V: TRBV7-3; CDR3: CASSHYGVGTSGLVEQFF; DNA: TGTGCCAGCAGCCATTATGGAGTTGGGACTAGTGGATTGGTTGAGCAGTTCTTC
J: TRBJ2-7; size: NA; D: TRBD2; V: TRBV28; CDR3: CASRLTGTSLYEQYF; DNA: TGTGCCAGCAGGCTTACAGGGACTAGTCTCTACGAGCAGTACTTC
J: TRBJ1-2; size: NA; D: NA; V: TRBV4-1; CDR3: CASSQDWQGGYGYTF; DNA: TGCGCCAGCAGCCAAGATTGGCAGGGAGGCTATGGCTACACCTTC
J: TRBJ2-7; size: NA; D: NA; V: TRBV3-1/TRBV3-2; CDR3: CASSPTGTPYEQYF; DNA: TGTGCCAGCAGCCCGACAGGGACTCCCTACGAGCAGTACTTC
J: TRBJ2-1; size: NA; D: TRBD2; V: TRBV30; CDR3: CAWWGLAGGWNEQFF; DNA: TGTGCCTGGTGGGGACTAGCGGGAGGATGGAATGAGCAGTTCTTC
J: TRBJ1-1; size: NA; D: NA; V: TRBV12-3/TRBV12-4; CDR3: CASSTNRNTEAFF; DNA: TGTGCCAGCAGTACCAACAGGAACACTGAAGCTTTCTTT
J: TRBJ2-7; size: NA; D: NA; V: TRBV5-1; CDR3: CASSSGQYEQYF; DNA: TGCGCCAGCAGCAGCGGACAGTACGAGCAGTACTTC
J: TRBJ2-3; size: NA; D: TRBD1; V: TRBV6-6; CDR3: CASSRGQGLDTQYF; DNA: TGTGCCAGCAGTAGGGGACAGGGATTAGATACGCAGTATTTT
J: TRBJ2-7; size: NA; D: NA; V: TRBV4-2; CDR3: CASRAVGNSYEQYF; DNA: TGTGCCAGCAGAGCGGTTGGCAACTCCTACGAGCAGTACTTC
J: TRBJ1-5; size: NA; D: NA; V: TRBV5-1; CDR3: CASSAGPVANQPQHF; DNA: TGCGCCAGCAGCGCCGGCCCAGTAGCGAATCAGCCCCAGCATTTT
J: TRBJ2-6; size: NA; D: TRBD1; V: TRBV19; CDR3: CASSLDRAGANVLTF; DNA: TGTGCCAGTAGTTTAGACAGGGCTGGGGCCAACGTCCTGACTTTC
J: TRBJ2-1; size: NA; D: TRBD1; V: TRBV11-1; CDR3: CASSLALRDRGINEQFF; DNA: TGTGCCAGCAGCTTAGCGCTAAGGGACAGGGGAATCAATGAGCAGTTCTTC
J: TRBJ2-7; size: NA; D: TRBD2; V: TRBV5-4; CDR3: CASSSQREGRYEQYF; DNA: TGTGCCAGCAGCTCGCAGCGGGAGGGCCGGTACGAGCAGTACTTC
J: TRBJ2-1; size: NA; D: NA; V: TRBV6-2/TRBV6-3; CDR3: CASSYSPVQSYNEQFF; DNA: TGTGCCAGCAGTTACTCGCCGGTACAGTCCTACAATGAGCAGTTCTTC
J: TRBJ1-4; size: NA; D: NA; V: TRBV7-2; CDR3: CASSLDPGKKLFF; DNA: TGTGCCAGCAGCTTAGATCCAGGGAAAAAACTGTTTTTT
J: TRBJ1-2; size: NA; D: NA; V: TRBV28; CDR3: CASSLREGTAYGYTF; DNA: TGTGCCAGCAGTTTAAGGGAGGGAACCGCCTATGGCTACACCTTC
J: TRBJ1-5; size: NA; D: TRBD1; V: TRBV28; CDR3: CASSWPTGGDQPQHF; DNA: TGTGCCAGCAGTTGGCCGACAGGGGGCGATCAGCCCCAGCATTTT
J: TRBJ2-5; size: NA; D: NA; V: TRBV24-1; CDR3: CATSDSTGIEETQYF; DNA: TGTGCCACCAGTGACTCAACAGGGATCGAAGAGACCCAGTACTTC
J: TRBJ1-2; size: NA; D: NA; V: TRBV3-1/TRBV3-2; CDR3: CASPSIPQVDGALGLVHGYTF; DNA: TGTGCCAGCCCATCAATCCCCCAAGTTGATGGGGCGCTTGGTTTGGTTCATGGCTACACCTTC
J: TRBJ1-2; size: NA; D: TRBD1; V: TRBV7-9; CDR3: CASSLVTGGSGYTF; DNA: TGTGCCAGCAGCTTAGTAACAGGGGGGTCTGGCTACACCTTC
J: TRBJ1-6; size: NA; D: TRBD1; V: TRBV10-3; CDR3: CAISEGTGNSPLHF; DNA: TGTGCCATCAGTGAGGGGACAGGAAATTCACCCCTCCACTTT
J: TRBJ1-1; size: NA; D: TRBD1; V: TRBV3-1/TRBV3-2; CDR3: CASSPFRDRAAEAFF; DNA: TGTGCCAGCAGCCCCTTCCGGGACAGGGCGGCTGAAGCTTTCTTT
J: TRBJ2-2; size: NA; D: NA; V: TRBV10-3; CDR3: CAITRTVTGELFF; DNA: TGTGCCATCACTCGGACAGTCACCGGGGAGCTGTTTTTT
J: TRBJ2-7; size: NA; D: TRBD1; V: TRBV19; CDR3: CASSIVQGARHEQYF; DNA: TGTGCCAGTAGTATAGTACAGGGGGCGCGTCACGAGCAGTACTTC
J: TRBJ2-7; size: NA; D: NA; V: TRBV7-8; CDR3: CASSLSGGANEQYF; DNA: TGTGCCAGCAGCTTAAGTGGGGGCGCTAACGAGCAGTACTTC
J: TRBJ1-1; size: few; D: TRBD1; V: TRBV4-2; CDR3: CASSQDRGQGNTEAFF; DNA: TGTGCCAGCAGCCAAGATCGTGGACAGGGGAACACTGAAGCTTTCTTT
J: TRBJ1-2; size: NA; D: TRBD1; V: TRBV18; CDR3: CASSPPTGGYGYTF; DNA: TGTGCCAGCTCACCACCGACAGGGGGCTATGGCTACACCTTC